Listed below are T cell receptor beta chains from one sample, sequenced in a study of immune cell composition in non-small cell lung cancer. Measured with immunoSEQ multiplex PCR; TCRdb has only the in-frame clones, and not every one. The table shows thousands of clones, with 67% occurring only once. Sequenced input: non-adjacent lung tissue. The receptors here all came from a human donor with non-small cell lung cancer. The CDR3 runs from the conserved cysteine through the conserved F or W. A D gene is named only where the DNA matches it firmly. Clone size is shown for a subset of rows, as once, few, many or a class of expanded clone.

J gene	clone size	D gene	V gene	CDR3 protein	CDR3 DNA
TRBJ1-1	NA	TRBD1	TRBV18	CASSTTGGTEAFF	TGTGCCAGCTCAACGACAGGGGGCACTGAAGCTTTCTTT
TRBJ1-6	NA	NA	TRBV27	CASSSVGQLRGSPLHF	TGTGCCAGCAGTTCTGTCGGACAGCTTAGGGGCTCACCCCTCCACTTT
TRBJ2-3	NA	TRBD2	TRBV7-3	CASSWALAVVDTQYF	TGTGCCAGCAGCTGGGCACTAGCGGTGGTGGATACGCAGTATTTT
TRBJ2-2	NA	NA	TRBV7-9	CASSLVDGSVQGNTGELFF	TGTGCCAGCAGCTTAGTTGATGGTTCGGTTCAGGGAAACACCGGGGAGCTGTTTTTT
TRBJ1-5	NA	NA	TRBV27	CASRPGDSHQPQHF	TGTGCCAGCAGGCCAGGAGACAGCCATCAGCCCCAGCATTTT
TRBJ2-3	NA	NA	TRBV9	CASSVVGASTDTQYF	TGTGCCAGCAGCGTAGTAGGGGCCAGCACAGATACGCAGTATTTT
TRBJ1-1	NA	NA	TRBV29-1	CSVEMGGGTEAFF	TGCAGCGTTGAGATGGGAGGGGGTACTGAAGCTTTCTTT
TRBJ1-5	NA	NA	TRBV25-1	CASGRGGGNQPQHF	TGTGCCAGCGGACGAGGGGGAGGCAATCAGCCCCAGCATTTT
TRBJ2-1	NA	NA	TRBV7-3	CASSPTGGSNNEQFF	TGTGCCAGCAGCCCGACAGGCGGGAGCAACAATGAGCAGTTCTTC
TRBJ1-5	NA	TRBD1	TRBV6-5	CASKSTGNNQPQHF	TGCGCCAGCAAGTCGACAGGGAACAATCAGCCCCAGCATTTT
TRBJ1-2	NA	TRBD1	TRBV5-6	CASSRTIRDRTNYGYTF	TGTGCCAGCAGCCGAACAATAAGGGACAGGACTAACTATGGCTACACCTTC
TRBJ1-5	NA	NA	TRBV28	CASSLPRMTVNQPQHF	TGTGCCAGCAGTTTGCCCCGGATGACAGTCAATCAGCCCCAGCATTTT
TRBJ1-2	NA	NA	TRBV2	CASVLTRILGYTF	TGTGCCAGCGTCCTGACCAGGATATTAGGCTACACCTTC
TRBJ2-7	NA	NA	TRBV4-1	CASSQAQGSYEQYF	TGCGCCAGCAGCCAAGCACAGGGTTCCTACGAGCAGTACTTC
TRBJ1-2	NA	TRBD1	TRBV28	CASSLSTPGQGASGYTF	TGTGCCAGCAGTTTATCGACCCCGGGACAGGGGGCCTCTGGCTACACCTTC
TRBJ2-7	medium-sized	NA	TRBV28	CASRSRLSSYEQYF	TGTGCCAGCAGAAGCCGTCTTAGCTCCTACGAGCAGTACTTC
TRBJ2-3	NA	TRBD2	TRBV9	CASSRTSGGSPNTDTQYF	TGTGCCAGCAGCAGGACTAGCGGGGGATCCCCAAACACAGATACGCAGTATTTT
TRBJ2-3	NA	TRBD2	TRBV7-2	CASSFRGRGQYF	TGTGCCAGCAGCTTTCGCGGGAGAGGGCAGTATTTT
TRBJ1-6	NA	NA	TRBV28	CASSYIGGDNSPLHF	TGTGCCAGCAGCTATATCGGGGGGGATAATTCACCCCTCCACTTT
TRBJ2-7	NA	TRBD1	TRBV5-4	CASSSPGTGTDEQYF	TGTGCCAGCAGCTCCCCCGGGACAGGGACCGACGAGCAGTACTTC
TRBJ2-3	NA	TRBD2	TRBV4-2	CASSQLSPSGGARDTQYF	TGTGCCAGCAGCCAATTATCCCCTAGCGGGGGGGCCCGGGATACGCAGTATTTT
TRBJ2-3	NA	NA	TRBV11-3	CASSLGGWDTQYF	TGTGCCAGCAGCTTAGGAGGGTGGGATACGCAGTATTTT
TRBJ2-7	NA	TRBD2	TRBV27	CASSRTSGGVEQYF	TGTGCCAGCTCGAGGACTAGCGGGGGTGTCGAGCAGTACTTC
TRBJ2-7	NA	NA	TRBV6-6	CASSQGRDYEQYF	TGTGCCAGCAGTCAAGGCAGGGACTACGAGCAGTACTTC
TRBJ1-1	NA	NA	TRBV29-1	CSAGHLNTEAFF	TGCAGCGCGGGACATTTGAACACTGAAGCTTTCTTT
TRBJ1-5	NA	NA	TRBV28	CASSRGLVGNQPQHF	TGTGCCAGCAGTAGGGGGTTGGTGGGCAATCAGCCCCAGCATTTT
TRBJ2-7	few	TRBD1	TRBV5-1	CASSSGTGRDEQYF	TGCGCCAGCAGCTCAGGGACAGGAAGAGACGAGCAGTACTTC
TRBJ1-2	NA	TRBD1	TRBV27	CASSLGQGGSYGYTF	TGTGCCAGCAGTTTAGGGCAGGGGGGATCCTATGGCTACACCTTC
TRBJ1-2	NA	TRBD1	TRBV15	CATSSPLGTAEYGYTF	TGTGCCACCAGCAGCCCCCTCGGGACAGCTGAATATGGCTACACCTTC
TRBJ2-5	NA	TRBD1	TRBV20-1	CSTGAETQYF	TGCAGTACAGGGGCAGAGACCCAGTACTTC
TRBJ2-1	NA	NA	TRBV5-1	CASSSAVTTGEQFF	TGCGCCAGCAGCTCAGCGGTCACGACCGGTGAGCAGTTCTTC